Below, 26 T cell receptor beta chains from the same sample are listed, as sequenced in a study of T-cell memory formation after mild COVID-19. TCRdb analysed the 5' RACE reads with MiXCR anew, one entry per CDR3 protein. The table lists about 210,000 distinct CDR3 sequences, around 30% of them singletons. Sample: PBMCs or a T cell subset sorted from them (not recorded which). The receptors shown here come from an adult woman who had mild COVID-19 (a few samples of this study predate the infection). Cell type and time point are not known.

The J gene is TRBJ2-7, the V gene TRBV5-1; 15 bases fit TRBD2. This CDR3 is 16 amino acids long. CDR1 is SGHRS, CDR2 YFSETQ, per germline. Trimming took 6 bases from V and 2 from J; bases not matched to a gene: 6. CDR3 protein: CASTPGLAGGPYEQYF. The CDR3 nucleotides read TGCGCCAGCACCCCGGGACTAGCGGGGGGTCCCTACGAGCAGTACTTC.

This clonotype occurred a few times. The chain joins TRBV3-1 to TRBJ1-2; D gene uncertain. CDR3 length equals 14 residues. Trimming removed 4 bases from V and 5 bases from J, with 14 bases in between. Germline V lookup: CDR1 LGHDT, CDR2 YNNKEL (reference sequence). CDR3 amino acids: CASSPTPLLYGYTF. The CDR3 nucleotides read TGTGCCAGCAGCCCCACCCCCCTATTGTATGGCTACACCTTC.

The chain combines TRBV5-1 with TRBJ2-2; possibly TRBD2 for D (6 bases). CDR1 is SGHRS, CDR2 YFSETQ, per germline. V lost 7 bases, J lost 3 bases, and 16 bases lay in between. The CDR3 covers 15 residues. CDR3 protein: CASGDGGSDTGELFF. CDR3 nucleotide sequence: TGCGCCAGCGGAGACGGGGGTTCGGACACCGGGGAGCTGTTTTTT.

This chain joins TRBV9 and TRBJ2-7; 11 bases align to TRBD2. The CDR3 is 14 amino acids. After removal of 1 base from V and 4 bases from J, the junction contained 1 base not matched to a gene. In germline, CDR1 is SGDLS, CDR2 YYNGEE. The CDR3 region has the DNA TGTGCCAGCAGCGTAACTAGCGGGAGTTACGAGCAGTACTTC. It encodes CASSVTSGSYEQYF. Using reference TRBV9 and TRBJ2-7 for the parts outside the CDR3, the full variable domain is DSGVTQTPKHLITATGQRVTLRCSPRSGDLSVYWYQQSLDQGLQFLIQYYNGEERAKGNILERFSAQQFPDLHSELNLSSLELGDSALYFCASSVTSGSYEQYFGPGTRLTVT.

This clonotype has only a few counts. This rearrangement joins TRBV6-5 to TRBJ2-7; 11 bases are a match to TRBD2. The CDR3 has 15 amino acids. The ends lost 6 bases at V and 0 bases at J; junction bases unmatched: 4. Germline CDR1 and CDR2: MNHEY and SVGAGI. The CDR3 sequence is CASRQTSGSSYEQYF. CDR3 nucleotide sequence: TGTGCCAGCAGGCAAACTAGCGGGAGCTCCTACGAGCAGTACTTC.

The chain has TRBV7-9 and TRBJ2-1, with D hard to call. V lost 4 bases and J lost 9, with 13 bases in between. Germline assignment: CDR1 SEHNR and CDR2 FQNEAQ (reference sequence). The CDR3 is 13 residues long. CDR3 DNA sequence: TGTGCCAGCAGCTCCCGCCGTCTGGTTGAGCAGTTCTTC. Residues: CASSSRRLVEQFF.

This chain links TRBV7-9 with TRBJ2-3; D might be TRBD2 (7 bases). The CDR3 is 15 amino acids. V was clipped by 5 bases and J by 5 bases, with 17 bases between them. The germline V gene has CDR1 SEHNR and CDR2 FQNEAQ (reference sequence). In nucleotides, the CDR3 is TGTGCCAGCAGCGCCACGGGGGGCTGGGTAGATACGCAGTATTTT. Its protein product is CASSATGGWVDTQYF.

This clonotype turned up a few times. This chain connects TRBV5-1 to TRBJ2-7; 10 nucleotides align to TRBD2. Losses at the gene ends were 4 bases for V and 1 base for J; bases not matched to a gene: 8. This CDR3 region has 16 residues. The germline V gene has CDR1 SGHRS and CDR2 YFSETQ. CDR3 bases: TGCGCCAGCAGCGCTCAACTAGCGGGGTCTTCCTACGAGCAGTACTTC. As protein: CASSAQLAGSSYEQYF.

This clonotype was detected only a few times. V is TRBV6-5 and J is TRBJ2-7; 7 bases line up with TRBD1. Germline V lookup: CDR1 MNHEY, CDR2 SVGAGI. This CDR3 has 17 amino acids. V shed 2 bases, J shed 1 base, and the junction held 11 bases outside the gene matches. CDR3 sequence reads: CASSYPAGDSGSYEQYF. CDR3 bases: TGTGCCAGCAGTTACCCCGCCGGGGACAGCGGATCCTACGAGCAGTACTTC.

The V call is TRBV12-3 or TRBV12-4, the J call TRBJ2-2, with TRBD1 matching over 9 bases. The CDR3 is 15 amino acids. The junction had 6 bases not matched to a gene; V was cut back by 4 bases and J by 6 bases. This chain's CDR3 is CASSSQGAYAGELFF. Here the CDR3 DNA reads TGTGCCAGCAGTTCACAGGGGGCTTACGCCGGGGAGCTGTTTTTT.

This clonotype showed up just a few times. The genes are TRBV7-2 and TRBJ2-3; 11 bases line up with TRBD2. Losses at the gene ends were 5 bases for V and 5 bases for J; bases not matched to a gene: 6. The CDR3 contains 15 residues. CDR1 is SGHTA, CDR2 FQGNSA, per germline. This CDR3 is CASSPLAGVGDTQYF. CDR3 bases: TGTGCCAGCAGCCCACTAGCGGGGGTGGGAGATACGCAGTATTTT.

The chain has TRBV20-1 and TRBJ1-1; 8 bases are a match to TRBD1. Per germline, CDR1 DFQATT and CDR2 SNEGSKA (reference sequence). CDR3 size: 14 residues. Trimming took 3 bases from V and 5 from J; bases not matched to a gene: 8. The CDR3 DNA follows: TGCAGTGCTAGCCGACAGGGGACGGGGACTGAAGCTTTCTTT. Its protein is CSASRQGTGTEAFF.

The rearrangement uses TRBV3-1 and TRBJ2-1, with 7 bases fitting TRBD2. This CDR3 has 18 amino acids. J lost 1 base, V lost 2 bases, and 11 bases had no gene match. CDR1 is LGHDT and CDR2 is YNNKEL in the germline V gene (reference sequence). Here the CDR3 reads CASSQREGPRDSYNEQFF. The CDR3 DNA reads TGTGCCAGCAGCCAAAGGGAGGGGCCTAGGGATTCCTACAATGAGCAGTTCTTC.

The rearrangement uses TRBV24-1 and TRBJ2-3; D is unclear. V was trimmed by 4 bases and J by 10 bases, leaving 26 bases between them. CDR3 length: 17 amino acids. The germline gives CDR1 KGHDR, CDR2 SFDVKD. CDR3 bases: TGTGCCACCAGTGACCCGACCGGGCCCGTGGGAAGGAGTTCGCAGTATTTT. This codes for CATSDPTGPVGRSSQYF.

The CDR3 DNA reads as TGTGCCAGCAGTGTACTAGGGAGAGGAGATACGCAGTATTTT. Amino acid sequence: CASSVLGRGDTQYF. The genes are TRBV25-1 and TRBJ2-3, with TRBD2 as a possible D gene (5 bases). Trimming shortened V by 4 bases and J by 5 bases, and 13 bases separated the two germline ends. CDR1 and CDR2 (germline): MGHDK, SYGVNS. This CDR3 is 14 amino acids long.

This clonotype showed up just a few times. This chain links TRBV7-8 with TRBJ2-3; TRBD1 matches 7 bases. After removal of 5 bases from V and 1 base from J, the junction contained 3 bases not matched to a gene. This CDR3 region has 14 residues. The V gene's germline CDR1 is SGHVS and CDR2 FQNEAQ. The CDR3 DNA reads TGTGCCAGCAGCATTACAGGGGGCACAGATACGCAGTATTTT. Protein: CASSITGGTDTQYF. The whole variable domain, remainder taken from reference TRBV7-8 and TRBJ2-3, is GAGVSQSPRYKVAKRGQDVALRCDPISGHVSLFWYQQALGQGPEFLTYFQNEAQLDKSGLPSDRFFAERPEGSVSTLKIQRTQQEDSAVYLCASSITGGTDTQYFGPGTRLTVL.

V is TRBV12-3 or TRBV12-4 and J is TRBJ2-7; weak D call: TRBD2 (5 bases). V was clipped by 1 base and J by 0 bases, with 10 bases between them. The CDR3 length is 15 residues. CDR3 loop: CASSLEGALSYEQYF. The CDR3 nucleotides read TGTGCCAGCAGTTTAGAGGGAGCCCTCTCCTACGAGCAGTACTTC.

The CDR3 spells CASSLGFVGKLSLYNEQFF. The CDR3 nucleotides read TGTGCCAGCAGCCTAGGTTTTGTCGGAAAACTCTCACTTTACAATGAGCAGTTCTTC. The chain recombines TRBV7-9 with TRBJ2-1; D remains unclear. The CDR3 totals 19 residues. The V gene lost 5 bases and the J gene lost 4 bases, with 27 bases spanning the gap. Germline V gene sequence: CDR1 SEHNR, CDR2 FQNEAQ (reference sequence).

The rearrangement links TRBV5-6 to TRBJ2-7, with D unclear. The CDR3 loop spans 14 amino acids. V lost 1 base to trimming and J lost 0 bases, with 8 bases between them. Germline lookup yields CDR1 SGHDT and CDR2 YYEEEE. The DNA of the CDR3 is TGTGCCAGCAGCTTGTGGGGTAACTCCTACGAGCAGTACTTC. This sequence encodes CASSLWGNSYEQYF.

The J gene is TRBJ1-1, the V gene TRBV20-1; TRBD1 is a possible D gene (6 bases). Trimming shortened V by 6 bases and J by 1 base, and 12 bases separated the two germline ends. This CDR3 has 13 amino acids. CDR1 is DFQATT and CDR2 is SNEGSKA in the germline V gene (reference sequence). The CDR3 DNA reads TGCAGTGCCTTGCAGGGGTGGAACACTGAAGCTTTCTTT. The encoded protein is CSALQGWNTEAFF.

The chain combines TRBV18 with TRBJ2-1; D is perhaps TRBD2 (6 bases). This CDR3 region has 14 residues. Trimming cost V 0 bases and J 9 bases, with 12 bases left between them. Per the germline V gene, CDR1 is KGHSH and CDR2 is LQKENI. The CDR3 loop is CASSPPTRGGEQFF. DNA for the CDR3: TGTGCCAGCTCACCACCTACCCGGGGAGGTGAGCAGTTCTTC.

V and J are TRBV27 and TRBJ2-7; 10 bases match TRBD2. The trim removed 6 bases at V and 0 bases at J, leaving 5 bases unmatched. Per germline, CDR1 MNHEY and CDR2 SMNVEV (reference sequence). There are 15 residues in the CDR3. The CDR3 bases are TGTGCCAGCAGCCGCACTAGCGGGACCTCCTACGAGCAGTACTTC. It codes for CASSRTSGTSYEQYF.

This chain connects TRBV5-1 to TRBJ2-7; 7 bases align to TRBD1. The CDR3 has 16 residues. The junction had 13 bases not matched to a gene; V was cut back by 4 bases and J by 3 bases. Germline CDR1 SGHRS, CDR2 YFSETQ. In DNA, the CDR3 is TGCGCCAGCAGCCCCGTAACAGGGGCCAACCGCTACGAGCAGTACTTC. Translated, it gives CASSPVTGANRYEQYF.

This clonotype has a handful of counts. CDR3 sequence reads: CASSLLTGSRTEAFF. The CDR3 nucleotides are TGTGCCAGCAGCCTCCTTACAGGGTCACGGACTGAAGCTTTCTTT. The V gene is TRBV11-2, the J gene TRBJ1-1; weak D call: TRBD1 (6 bases). Trimming left V 5 bases short and J 5 bases short, with 18 bases between. Looked up from germline, CDR1 is SGHAT and CDR2 is FQNNGV. The CDR3 covers 15 residues.

The chain carries TRBV7-6 and TRBJ2-5, with no clear D. The germline V gene has CDR1 SGHVS and CDR2 FNYEAQ. Trimming removed 6 bases from V and 5 bases from J, with 10 bases in between. The CDR3 has 12 residues. The CDR3 sequence is CASSFSSETQYF. In nucleotides, the CDR3 is TGTGCCAGCAGTTTTTCGTCGGAGACCCAGTACTTC.

This chain connects TRBV13 to TRBJ2-7; D may be TRBD1 (7 bases). Germline CDR1 and CDR2: PRHDT and FYEKMQ (reference sequence). The CDR3 is 15 residues long. Trimming cost V 5 bases and J 3 bases, with 17 bases left between them. The CDR3 loop is CASSTLTGEVYEQYF. CDR3 coding DNA: TGTGCCAGCAGCACGCTCACAGGGGAGGTCTACGAGCAGTACTTC.